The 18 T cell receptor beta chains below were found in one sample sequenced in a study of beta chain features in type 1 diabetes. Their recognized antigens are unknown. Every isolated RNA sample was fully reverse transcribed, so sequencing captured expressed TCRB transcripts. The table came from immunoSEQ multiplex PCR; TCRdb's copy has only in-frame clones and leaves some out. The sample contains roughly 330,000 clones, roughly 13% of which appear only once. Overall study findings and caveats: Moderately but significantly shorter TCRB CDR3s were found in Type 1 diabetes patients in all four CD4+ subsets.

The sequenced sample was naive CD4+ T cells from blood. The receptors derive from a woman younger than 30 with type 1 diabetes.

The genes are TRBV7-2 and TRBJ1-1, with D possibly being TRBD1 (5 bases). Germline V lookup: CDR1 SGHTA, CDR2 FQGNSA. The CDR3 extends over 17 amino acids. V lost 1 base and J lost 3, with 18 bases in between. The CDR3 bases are TGTGCCAGCAGCTTAGTTCGCCAGGGTAAGGGGTACACTGAAGCTTTCTTT. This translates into CASSLVRQGKGYTEAFF. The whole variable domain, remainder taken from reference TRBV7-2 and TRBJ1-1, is GAGVSQSPSNKVTEKGKDVELRCDPISGHTALYWYRQSLGQGLEFLIYFQGNSAPDKSGLPSDRFSAERTGGSVSTLTIQRTQQEDSAVYLCASSLVRQGKGYTEAFFGQGTRLTVV.

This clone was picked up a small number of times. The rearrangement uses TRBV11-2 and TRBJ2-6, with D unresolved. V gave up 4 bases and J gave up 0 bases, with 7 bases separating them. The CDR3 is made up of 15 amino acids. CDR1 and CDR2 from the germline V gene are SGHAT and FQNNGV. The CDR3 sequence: CASSSLSSGANVLTF. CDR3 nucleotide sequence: TGTGCCAGCAGCTCCCTCTCCTCTGGGGCCAACGTCCTGACTTTC.

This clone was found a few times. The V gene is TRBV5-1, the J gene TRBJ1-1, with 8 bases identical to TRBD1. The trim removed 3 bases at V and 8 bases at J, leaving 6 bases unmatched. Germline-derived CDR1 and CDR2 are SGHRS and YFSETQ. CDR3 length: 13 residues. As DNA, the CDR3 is TGCGCCAGCAGCTGGGACGGACAGGGCGAAGCTTTCTTT. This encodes CASSWDGQGEAFF.

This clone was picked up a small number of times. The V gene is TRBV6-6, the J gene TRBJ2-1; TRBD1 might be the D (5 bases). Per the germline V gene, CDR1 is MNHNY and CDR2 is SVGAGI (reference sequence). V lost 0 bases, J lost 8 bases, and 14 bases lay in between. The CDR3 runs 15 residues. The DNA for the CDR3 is TGTGCCAGCAGTTACTCGGGTGGGGCCGGATATGAGCAGTTCTTC. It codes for CASSYSGGAGYEQFF.

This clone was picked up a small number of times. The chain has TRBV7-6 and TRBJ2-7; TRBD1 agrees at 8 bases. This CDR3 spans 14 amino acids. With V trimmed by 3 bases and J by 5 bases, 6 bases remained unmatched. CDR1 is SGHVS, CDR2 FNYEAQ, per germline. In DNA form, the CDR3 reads TGTGCCAGCAGCTTTCGCCAGGGGGCCCACGAGCAGTACTTC. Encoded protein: CASSFRQGAHEQYF. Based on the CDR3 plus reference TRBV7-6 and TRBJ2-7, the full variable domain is GAGVSQSPRYKVTKRGQDVALRCDPISGHVSLYWYRQALGQGPEFLTYFNYEAQQDKSGLPNDRFSAERPEGSISTLTIQRTEQRDSAMYRCASSFRQGAHEQYFGPGTRLTVT.

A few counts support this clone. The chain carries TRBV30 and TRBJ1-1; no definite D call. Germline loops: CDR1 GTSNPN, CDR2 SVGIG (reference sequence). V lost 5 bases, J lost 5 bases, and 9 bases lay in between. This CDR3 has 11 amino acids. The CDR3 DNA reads TGTGCCTGGGGAGAGGGTACTGAAGCTTTCTTT. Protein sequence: CAWGEGTEAFF.

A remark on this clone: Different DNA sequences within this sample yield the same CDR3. The CDR3 region has the DNA TGCGCCAGCAGCCAGATACAGGGAGTTAGCAATCAGCCCCAGCATTTT. Its translation is CASSQIQGVSNQPQHF. The V and J genes are TRBV4-1 and TRBJ1-5, with a tentative D call TRBD1 (6 bases). This CDR3 is built from 16 residues. Between the trimmed V and J ends, which lost 3 bases and 0 bases, there was a span of 12 bases. Per germline, CDR1 MGHRA and CDR2 YSYEKL.

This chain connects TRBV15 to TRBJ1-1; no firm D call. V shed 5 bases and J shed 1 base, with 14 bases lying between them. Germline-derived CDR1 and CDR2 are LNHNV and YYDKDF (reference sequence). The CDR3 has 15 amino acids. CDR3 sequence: CATSLQVFGNTEAFF. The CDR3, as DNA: TGTGCCACCAGCCTTCAGGTCTTTGGGAACACTGAAGCTTTCTTT.

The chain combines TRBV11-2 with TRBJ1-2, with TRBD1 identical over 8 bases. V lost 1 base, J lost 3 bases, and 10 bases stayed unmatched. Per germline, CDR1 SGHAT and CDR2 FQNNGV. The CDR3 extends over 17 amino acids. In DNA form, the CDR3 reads TGTGCCAGCAGCTTAGTCTTCTCTAACAGGGGGGACTATGGCTACACCTTC. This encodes CASSLVFSNRGDYGYTF.

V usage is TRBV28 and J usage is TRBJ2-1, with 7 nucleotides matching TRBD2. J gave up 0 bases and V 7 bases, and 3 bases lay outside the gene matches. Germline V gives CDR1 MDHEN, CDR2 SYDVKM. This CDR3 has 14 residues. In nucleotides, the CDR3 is TGTGCCAGCACCGCGGGAGCCTCCTACAATGAGCAGTTCTTC. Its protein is CASTAGASYNEQFF.

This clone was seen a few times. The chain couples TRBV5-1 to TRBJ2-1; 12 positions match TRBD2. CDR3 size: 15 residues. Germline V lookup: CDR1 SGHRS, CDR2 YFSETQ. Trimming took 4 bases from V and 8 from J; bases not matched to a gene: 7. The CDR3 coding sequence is TGCGCCAGCAGCGAGACTAGCGGGAGTATGTATGAGCAGTTCTTC. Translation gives CASSETSGSMYEQFF.

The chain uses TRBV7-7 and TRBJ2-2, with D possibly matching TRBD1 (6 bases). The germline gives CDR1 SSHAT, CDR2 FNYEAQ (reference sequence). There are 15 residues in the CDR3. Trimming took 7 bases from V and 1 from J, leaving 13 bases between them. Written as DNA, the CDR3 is TGTGCCAGCAACCCTGGGGGCCTGAACACCGGGGAGCTGTTTTTT. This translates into CASNPGGLNTGELFF.

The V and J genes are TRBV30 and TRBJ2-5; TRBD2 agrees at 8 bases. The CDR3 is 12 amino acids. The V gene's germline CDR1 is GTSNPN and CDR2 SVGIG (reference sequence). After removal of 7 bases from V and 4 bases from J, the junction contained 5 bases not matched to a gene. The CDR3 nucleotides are TGTGCCTCCGGGAGGGGAGCAGAGACCCAGTACTTC. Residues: CASGRGAETQYF.

CDR3 nucleotides: TGCGCCAGCACCCCGGGACAGGGGGGCGAGCAGTACGTC. Amino acid sequence: CASTPGQGGEQYV. V gene TRBV23-1 combines with J gene TRBJ2-7; 11 bases map to TRBD1. TRBV23-1 is treated as an ORF (open reading frame) with a function not yet certain. After removal of 7 bases from V and 6 bases from J, the junction contained 5 bases not matched to a gene. This CDR3 spans 13 amino acids.

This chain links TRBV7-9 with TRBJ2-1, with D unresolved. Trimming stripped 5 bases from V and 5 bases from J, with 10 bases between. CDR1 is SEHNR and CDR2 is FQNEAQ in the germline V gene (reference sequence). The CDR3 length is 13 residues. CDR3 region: CASSLQQNNEQFF. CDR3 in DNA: TGTGCCAGCAGCCTGCAACAGAACAATGAGCAGTTCTTC.

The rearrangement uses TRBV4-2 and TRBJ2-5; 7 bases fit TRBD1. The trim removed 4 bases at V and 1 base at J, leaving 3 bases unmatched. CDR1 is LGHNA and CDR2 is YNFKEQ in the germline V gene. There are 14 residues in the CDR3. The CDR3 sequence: CASSPGQSQETQYF. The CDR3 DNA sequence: TGTGCCAGCAGCCCGGGACAGAGCCAAGAGACCCAGTACTTC.

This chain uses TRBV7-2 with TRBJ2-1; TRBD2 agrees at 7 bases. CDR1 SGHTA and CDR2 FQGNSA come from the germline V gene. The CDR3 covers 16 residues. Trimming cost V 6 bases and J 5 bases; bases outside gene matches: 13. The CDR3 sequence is CASRPGWASGNNEQFF. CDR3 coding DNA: TGTGCCAGCAGACCCGGGTGGGCTAGCGGAAACAATGAGCAGTTCTTC.

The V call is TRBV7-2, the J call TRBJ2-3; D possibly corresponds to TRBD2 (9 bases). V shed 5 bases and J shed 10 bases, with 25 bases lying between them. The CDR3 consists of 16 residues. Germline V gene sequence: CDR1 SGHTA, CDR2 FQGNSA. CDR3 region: CASSARLAAGTGAQYF. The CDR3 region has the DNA TGTGCCAGCAGCGCCAGACTAGCGGCCGGGACAGGTGCGCAGTATTTT.